What follows are 26 T cell receptor beta chains derived from one specimen sequenced in a study of vaccination and CD4 T cells after COVID-19. No antigen is known for these receptors. As for treatment: 10-day PBMC culture with coronavirus spike peptide pools or control peptides (ViraFEST assay). From the unexposed donor, CD4+ T cells were collected ahead of the COVID-19 pandemic (2011-2018). Once obtained from cultured CD4+ T cells, the DNA was sequenced using the Oncomine TCR Beta short-read assay. TCRdb re-called the PCR reads with MiXCR, one entry per CDR3 protein. The sample has roughly 6,500 distinct CDR3 sequences, roughly a third seen once. The material sequenced was CD4+ T cells from blood, cultured in vitro. All receptors come from a human donor in good health.

V gene TRBV20-1 combines with J gene TRBJ2-5; either TRBD1 or TRBD2 may supply D (5 bases each). The V end lost 1 base, the J end lost 4 bases, and 7 bases lay between the germline ends. From germline, CDR1 is DFQATT and CDR2 SNEGSKA (reference sequence). The CDR3 is 12 amino acids. The CDR3 DNA sequence: TGCAGTGCTAGAGCGGGGCCAGAGACCCAGTACTTC. Translating it yields CSARAGPETQYF.

This clonotype was picked up one time. V usage is TRBV27 and J usage is TRBJ1-1; D is ambiguous. This CDR3 region has 16 residues. V was pared by 4 bases and J by 3 bases, with 18 bases between. Germline V CDR1 and CDR2: MNHEY, SMNVEV (reference sequence). This CDR3 reads CASSSAMTGYDTEAFF. The CDR3, as DNA: TGTGCCAGCAGTTCCGCCATGACGGGTTACGACACTGAAGCTTTCTTT.

The chain employs TRBV6-1 and TRBJ1-5; D is perhaps TRBD1 (5 bases). The V end lost 5 bases, the J end lost 1 base, and 9 bases lay between the germline ends. Germline V gene data show CDR1 as MNHNS and CDR2 as SASEGT. The CDR3 is 14 amino acids. CDR3 protein: CASSLRGSNQPQHF. As DNA, the CDR3 is TGTGCCAGCAGTCTTAGGGGCAGCAATCAGCCCCAGCATTTT.

The sample holds a few counts of this clonotype. The rearrangement links TRBV10-1 to TRBJ2-5; D unclear. CDR1 is WNHNN and CDR2 is SYGVQD in the germline V gene (reference sequence). CDR3 length equals 13 residues. V was trimmed by 6 bases and J by 3 bases, leaving 11 bases between them. The CDR3: CASRGQAEETQYF. CDR3 nucleotide sequence: TGCGCCAGCAGAGGCCAGGCCGAAGAGACCCAGTACTTC.

The V call is TRBV12-3 or TRBV12-4, the J call TRBJ2-3, with D perhaps matching TRBD2 (5 bases). V was trimmed by 7 bases and J by 4 bases, leaving 12 bases between them. CDR3 length equals 13 residues. This chain's CDR3 is CASNWTPADTQYF. The CDR3 nucleotides read TGTGCCAGCAATTGGACTCCGGCAGATACGCAGTATTTT.

The chain uses TRBV6-1 and TRBJ2-3; the D is unclear. Germline V gene lookup returns CDR1 MNHNS and CDR2 SASEGT. Trimming removed 1 base from V and 4 bases from J, with 6 bases in between. This CDR3 contains 13 residues. For the CDR3, the DNA is TGTGCCAGCAGTGAAGGGGTCCCAGATACGCAGTATTTT. Translation gives CASSEGVPDTQYF.

This clonotype turned up a few times. The chain combines TRBV6-1 with TRBJ2-3; tentatively, D is TRBD1 (6 bases). The CDR3 loop spans 13 amino acids. Germline assignment: CDR1 MNHNS and CDR2 SASEGT. Trimming stripped 6 bases from V and 4 bases from J, with 11 bases between. CDR3 region: CASRADSPDTQYF. CDR3 DNA sequence: TGTGCCAGCAGGGCGGACAGTCCAGATACGCAGTATTTT.

There are a few counts of this clonotype. V is TRBV2 and J is TRBJ1-1, with unresolved D. Germline V gene sequence: CDR1 SNHLY, CDR2 FYNNEI. CDR3 length: 12 amino acids. V lost 9 bases and J 1 base, leaving 9 bases between the germline ends. The CDR3 DNA follows: TGTGCCAGTAAGAGCGGGAACACTGAAGCTTTCTTT. It specifies CASKSGNTEAFF.

The count of this clonotype is one. The chain links TRBV19 to TRBJ1-1, with D possibly TRBD1 on 5 matching bases. Trimming pared 6 bases from V and 1 base from J, leaving 15 bases between. This CDR3 has 15 residues. The germline gives CDR1 LNHDA, CDR2 SQIVND (reference sequence). Here the CDR3 DNA reads TGTGCCAGTAGCCCCGAAGGGGTCCGGAACACTGAAGCTTTCTTT. It specifies CASSPEGVRNTEAFF.

This sequence joins TRBV9 and TRBJ1-2; the D gene is possibly TRBD1 (6 bases). CDR1 and CDR2 (germline): SGDLS, YYNGEE. This CDR3 is built from 13 residues. The germline V and J ends were trimmed by 5 bases and 0 bases, with 8 bases remaining between them. The CDR3 coding sequence is TGTGCCAGCAGGGACAGCTCTAACTATGGCTACACCTTC. Protein product: CASRDSSNYGYTF.

Written as DNA, the CDR3 is TGTGCCAGTAGGGACAGGGGCTACGAGCAGTACTTC. This translates into CASRDRGYEQYF. This sequence joins TRBV19 and TRBJ2-7; TRBD1 aligns across 9 bases. Germline V lookup: CDR1 LNHDA, CDR2 SQIVND (reference sequence). CDR3 length equals 12 residues. Losses at the gene ends were 6 bases for V and 3 bases for J; bases not matched to a gene: 0.

As for this clonotype: At one end, the junction sequence differs from germline, possibly due to a read error. The chain combines TRBV7-3 with TRBJ2-5; 12 nucleotides align to TRBD2. CDR1 is SGHTA and CDR2 is FQGTGA in the germline V gene. This CDR3 comprises 20 residues. The DNA of the CDR3 is TGTGTCAGCAGCTTACTTTCACGGGGACTAGCGGGTAACACGGGGGAGACCCAGTACTTC. This gives the protein CVSSLLSRGLAGNTGETQYF.

This chain joins TRBV7-3 and TRBJ2-2; D perhaps matches TRBD1 (5 bases). Germline loops: CDR1 SGHTA, CDR2 FQGTGA. The CDR3 sequence is 13 residues long. V was shortened by 1 base and J by 5 bases, with 5 bases between the two germline ends. The CDR3 reads CASSLRQTGELFF. CDR3 coding DNA: TGTGCCAGCAGCTTAAGACAGACCGGGGAGCTGTTTTTT. Variable domain in full (rest from reference TRBV7-3 and TRBJ2-2): GAGVSQTPSNKVTEKGKYVELRCDPISGHTALYWYRQSLGQGPEFLIYFQGTGAADDSGLPNDRFFAVRPEGSVSTLKIQRTERGDSAVYLCASSLRQTGELFFGEGSRLTVL.

This clonotype rates as medium-sized (0.01 to 0.1%). J is TRBJ1-5 and V is TRBV20-1; D is uncertain. V was pared by 7 bases and J by 0 bases, with 13 bases between. CDR3 length equals 14 residues. Looked up from germline, CDR1 is DFQATT and CDR2 is SNEGSKA (reference sequence). The CDR3 DNA follows: TGCAGTGGGAAAGCGGGGAATAGCAATCAGCCCCAGCATTTT. Encoded protein: CSGKAGNSNQPQHF.

This clonotype showed up just a few times. V gene TRBV7-6 combines with J gene TRBJ2-7; D remains ambiguous. CDR1 and CDR2 from the germline V gene are SGHVS and FNYEAQ. Trimming left V 5 bases short and J 0 bases short, with 5 bases between. The CDR3 covers 12 residues. CDR3 nucleotides: TGTGCCAGCAGCCCCAACTCCTACGAGCAGTACTTC. Translated, it gives CASSPNSYEQYF.

V is TRBV19 and J is TRBJ2-7; the D is unclear. V lost 0 bases, J lost 7 bases, and 13 bases lay in between. From germline, CDR1 is LNHDA and CDR2 SQIVND (reference sequence). This CDR3 comprises 14 residues. CDR3 sequence reads: CASSIEGHLREQYF. The CDR3 region has the DNA TGTGCCAGTAGTATAGAGGGCCATTTGAGGGAGCAGTACTTC.

This clonotype was seen a few times. V usage is TRBV30 and J usage is TRBJ1-2; maybe TRBD1 (6 bases). Germline CDR1 is GTSNPN and CDR2 is SVGIG (reference sequence). Trimming took off 3 bases at V and 6 bases at J, with 17 bases between the two ends. This CDR3 is built from 14 residues. The CDR3 DNA reads as TGTGCCTGGAGCCCTCACACAGGGAGGGATGGCTACACCTTC. This gives the protein CAWSPHTGRDGYTF.

The chain has TRBV30 and TRBJ1-6, with D perhaps matching TRBD1 (5 bases). The CDR3 length is 14 residues. Germline CDR1 reads GTSNPN; CDR2 reads SVGIG (reference sequence). V lost 4 bases, J lost 8 bases, and 15 bases lay in between. The CDR3 DNA reads as TGTGCCTGGAAGACTCTCGTAGGGGATTCACCCCTCCACTTT. Its translation is CAWKTLVGDSPLHF.

This clonotype occurred a few times. The genes are TRBV7-3 and TRBJ2-3; TRBD2 might be the D (6 bases). Germline CDR1 SGHTA, CDR2 FQGTGA. Between the trimmed V and J ends, which lost 7 bases and 5 bases, there was a span of 16 bases. The CDR3 extends over 14 amino acids. CDR3 sequence (DNA): TGTGCCAGCAAGGAGGAGTGGGGGGAAGATACGCAGTATTTT. It codes for CASKEEWGEDTQYF.

V and J are TRBV7-8 and TRBJ1-2; no clear D. V was trimmed by 1 base and J by 2 bases, leaving 8 bases between them. The CDR3 spans 14 residues. The germline gives CDR1 SGHVS, CDR2 FQNEAQ. CDR3 bases: TGTGCCAGCAGCTTAGTCGGTACGAACTATGGCTACACCTTC. Its protein is CASSLVGTNYGYTF.

This clonotype qualifies as large (0.1 to 1%). The chain links TRBV7-2 to TRBJ1-1; tentatively, D is TRBD1 (5 bases). This CDR3 contains 14 residues. The germline CDR1 and CDR2 sequences are SGHTA and FQGNSA. V was clipped by 5 bases and J by 5 bases, with 15 bases between them. The CDR3 is CASSDTRALTEAFF. CDR3 sequence (DNA): TGTGCCAGCAGCGATACCAGGGCCCTGACTGAAGCTTTCTTT.

This clonotype was found a few times. CDR3 nucleotides: TGCGCCAGACTTAGGGATCCCAACGTCCTGACTTTC. Translation: CARLRDPNVLTF. The V and J genes are TRBV10-1 and TRBJ2-6; the D is unclear. The germline V gene encodes CDR1 WNHNN and CDR2 SYGVQD (reference sequence). CDR3 length: 12 amino acids. V lost 9 bases and J lost 8, with 11 bases in between.

V is TRBV6-1 and J is TRBJ2-2; D is unclear. V lost 6 bases and J 5 bases, leaving 16 bases between the germline ends. The CDR3 loop spans 15 amino acids. Germline V lookup: CDR1 MNHNS, CDR2 SASEGT. CDR3 nucleotide sequence: TGTGCCAGCAGACCTGGTAGAGGCTTTACCGGGGAGCTGTTTTTT. As protein: CASRPGRGFTGELFF.

V gene TRBV19 combines with J gene TRBJ1-1; possibly TRBD1 for D (5 bases). V was trimmed by 7 bases and J by 3 bases, leaving 21 bases between them. The CDR3 runs to 16 residues. CDR1 is LNHDA, CDR2 SQIVND, per germline (reference sequence). The CDR3: CASMTTRGTRDTEAFF. CDR3 bases: TGTGCCAGTATGACAACTCGGGGCACTCGGGACACTGAAGCTTTCTTT.

This clonotype appeared a few times. V gene TRBV7-8 combines with J gene TRBJ2-5; D may be TRBD2 (6 bases). The germline V gene has CDR1 SGHVS and CDR2 FQNEAQ. The CDR3 extends over 15 amino acids. V lost 2 bases and J lost 1, with 11 bases in between. The CDR3 sequence is CASSLSNGGQETQYF. CDR3 DNA: TGTGCCAGCAGCTTAAGTAACGGGGGCCAAGAGACCCAGTACTTC. Complete variable domain (other parts from reference TRBV7-8 and TRBJ2-5): GAGVSQSPRYKVAKRGQDVALRCDPISGHVSLFWYQQALGQGPEFLTYFQNEAQLDKSGLPSDRFFAERPEGSVSTLKIQRTQQEDSAVYLCASSLSNGGQETQYFGPGTRLLVL.

The rearrangement joins TRBV10-1 to TRBJ2-7, with 12 bases identical to TRBD2. Unmatched junction bases numbered 0, after V lost 0 bases and J lost 3 bases. Germline CDR1 is WNHNN and CDR2 is SYGVQD (reference sequence). CDR3 size: 15 residues. The CDR3 DNA is TGCGCCAGCAGTGAGTCGACTAGCGGGGGCTACGAGCAGTACTTC. This codes for CASSESTSGGYEQYF.